The T cell receptor (beta chain) described here comes from a study of T-cell reconstitution after alpha-beta-depleted transplantation in children (dated by TCRdb to about 2016). Turning to the overall study: The study quantitatively tracked T-cell immune reconstitution after TCRalphabeta/CD19-depleted allogeneic hematopoietic cell transplantation in children using TCR repertoire profiling. Broad study findings and their caveats: Over subsequent months, a decline in hyperexpanded clone frequencies was noted, and after one year, T-cell counts and TCRbeta diversity were mostly ascribed to newly produced T cells. In some patients, the high TCRbeta diversity seen at day 60 was put down to recipient T cells and intrathymic progenitors that had survived conditioning. Apparently early alphabetaT-cell count recovery about two months after transplant reportedly relied on only several hundred rapidly expanded clones derived from non-depleted graft cells.

The receptor library was made with PCR. TCRdb records Illumina HiSeq 2500 as the sequencer. TCR library preparation used molecular barcoding, with unique molecular identifiers applied to normalize quantification of the TCRbeta repertoire. TCRdb handled the public reads itself, with Q25 trimming in fastp and clone calling in MiXCR, and kept productive beta chains. All rows with the same CDR3 protein become a single entry with the most common DNA and genes. The sample records almost 600,000 distinct CDR3 sequences, 25% to 30% of which are singletons. Of the sample, about 35% falls within the top ten clones. Interpreted using the paper, the treatment or condition label stands for: allogeneic hematopoietic cell transplantation with graft depleted of TCRalphabeta T cells and CD19 B cells. Transplant recipients were children who received TCRalphabeta/CD19-depleted allogeneic hematopoietic cell grafts. For this clonotype: The target of this receptor is not known. No much larger clonotype is one base removed from it; base qualities were not supplied.

Taken from the germline V gene, the CDR1 and CDR2 loops are SGHRS and YFSETQ. V is clipped by 2 bases and J by 7 bases, and the sequence between their germline boundaries is 13 bases long. The CDR3 covers 15 residues, taking in both the cysteine and the phenylalanine. The retained sequence is limited to the CDR3, 45 bases, with the frame set at the first base. Sample: PBMCs, taken before TCRalphabeta/CD19-depleted stem cell transplant. The source of this sequence is a boy under two years old with Wiskott-Aldrich syndrome, due to receive a stem cell transplant. The chain employs TRBV5-1 and TRBJ1-6; the D gene is not confidently resolved. The DNA sequence is given as TGCGCCAGCAGCTTAGTGGGTCGGATAAATTCACCCCTCCACTTT. Translated, it reads CASSLVGRINSPLHF.